This T cell receptor beta chain was obtained from a study of blood T cell repertoires in COVID-19. The CDR3 length is 13 residues. Between the trimmed V and J ends, which lost 6 bases and 1 base, there was a span of 9 bases. Germline loops: CDR1 MNHEY, CDR2 SVGAGI. In the authors' workflow: By means of reference gene primer amplification, nucleated cell counts were estimated. Generated by immunoSEQ multiplex PCR, the TCRdb table keeps only in-frame clones and is missing some. V, J and clone size are those of that table, while D and trimming were read from the DNA. The top ten clones hold 2.5% to 3% of a sample with around 140,000 clones, roughly 89% of them seen once.

Sequences were obtained from peripheral blood. The chain joins TRBV6-5 to TRBJ1-1, with a possible D match to TRBD1 (5 bases). This TCR was sampled from a man in his 60s with active or convalescent COVID-19. The CDR3 reads CASRRQPNTEAFF. Here the CDR3 DNA reads TGTGCCAGCAGACGACAGCCGAACACTGAAGCTTTCTTT.